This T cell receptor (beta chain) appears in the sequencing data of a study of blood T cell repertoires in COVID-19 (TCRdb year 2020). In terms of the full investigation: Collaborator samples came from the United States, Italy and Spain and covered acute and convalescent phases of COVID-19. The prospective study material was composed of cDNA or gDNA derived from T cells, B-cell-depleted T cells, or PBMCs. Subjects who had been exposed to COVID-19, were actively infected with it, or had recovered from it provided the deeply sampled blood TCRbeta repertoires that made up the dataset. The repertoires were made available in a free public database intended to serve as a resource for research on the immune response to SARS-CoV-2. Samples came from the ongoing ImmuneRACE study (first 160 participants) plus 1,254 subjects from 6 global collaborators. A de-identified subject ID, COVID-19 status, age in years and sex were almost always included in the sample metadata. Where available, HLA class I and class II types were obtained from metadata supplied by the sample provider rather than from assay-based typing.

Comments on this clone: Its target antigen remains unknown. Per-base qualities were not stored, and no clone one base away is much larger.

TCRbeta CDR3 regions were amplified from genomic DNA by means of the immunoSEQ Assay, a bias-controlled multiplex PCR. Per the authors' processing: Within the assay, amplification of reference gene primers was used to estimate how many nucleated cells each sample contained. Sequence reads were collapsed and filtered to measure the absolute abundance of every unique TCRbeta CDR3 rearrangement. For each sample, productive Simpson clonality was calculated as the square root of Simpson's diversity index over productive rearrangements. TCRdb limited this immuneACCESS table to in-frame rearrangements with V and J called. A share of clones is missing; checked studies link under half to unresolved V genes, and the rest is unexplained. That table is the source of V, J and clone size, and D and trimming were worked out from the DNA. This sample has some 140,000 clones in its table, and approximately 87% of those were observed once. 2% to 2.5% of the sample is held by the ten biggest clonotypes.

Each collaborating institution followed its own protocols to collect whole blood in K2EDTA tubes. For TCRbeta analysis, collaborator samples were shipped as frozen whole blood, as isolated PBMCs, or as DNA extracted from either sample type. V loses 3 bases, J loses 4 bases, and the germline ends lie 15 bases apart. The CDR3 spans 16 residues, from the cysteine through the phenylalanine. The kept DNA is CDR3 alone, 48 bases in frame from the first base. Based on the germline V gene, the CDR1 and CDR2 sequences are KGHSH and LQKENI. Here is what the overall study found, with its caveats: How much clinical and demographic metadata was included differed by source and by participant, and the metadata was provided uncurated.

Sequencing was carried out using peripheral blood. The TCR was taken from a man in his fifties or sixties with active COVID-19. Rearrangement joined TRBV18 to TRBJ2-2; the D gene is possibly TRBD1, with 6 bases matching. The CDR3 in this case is CASSPLQTGSTGELFF. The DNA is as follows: TGTGCCAGCTCACCTCTGCAGACAGGCTCCACCGGGGAGCTGTTTTTT.